The 7 T cell receptor beta chains below come from one sample, sequenced in a study of T cells in tumors and immune-related adverse events. The data were produced by immunoSEQ multiplex PCR, yet TCRdb's version contains in-frame clones alone and is incomplete. The sample shows about 22,000 clones, around nine tenths of them seen only once. Specimen: lymph node tissue, collected from a patient treated with anti-PD-1 therapy. The receptors derive from a female donor with metastatic renal cell carcinoma.

This clone occurred once. CDR3 DNA: TGCAGCGCCGTCACGTCGACAGTTGAAGCTTTCTTT. The encoded protein is CSAVTSTVEAFF. This sequence joins TRBV29-1 and TRBJ1-1; possible D gene TRBD1, 5 bases. Trimming removed 7 bases from V and 7 bases from J, with 16 bases in between. This CDR3 contains 12 residues. Per germline, CDR1 SQVTM and CDR2 ANQGSEA.

The chain links TRBV27 to TRBJ1-1, with D tentatively TRBD1 (6 bases). Germline V gives CDR1 MNHEY, CDR2 SMNVEV (reference sequence). Trimming cost V 2 bases and J 5 bases, with 15 bases left between them. The CDR3 is 15 amino acids. This CDR3 reads CASSLGYGGATEAFF. Written as DNA, the CDR3 is TGTGCCAGCAGTTTAGGGTACGGGGGCGCGACTGAAGCTTTCTTT.

The chain joins TRBV7-2 to TRBJ1-5; TRBD1 matches at 11 bases. Losses at the gene ends were 4 bases for V and 5 bases for J; bases not matched to a gene: 4. CDR1 SGHTA and CDR2 FQGNSA come from the germline V gene. The CDR3 is made up of 15 amino acids. The CDR3: CASSSRTGGDQPQHF. In DNA form, the CDR3 reads TGTGCCAGCAGCTCGCGGACAGGGGGCGATCAGCCCCAGCATTTT. The full variable domain, completed using reference TRBV7-2 and TRBJ1-5, is GAGVSQSPSNKVTEKGKDVELRCDPISGHTALYWYRQSLGQGLEFLIYFQGNSAPDKSGLPSDRFSAERTGGSVSTLTIQRTQQEDSAVYLCASSSRTGGDQPQHFGDGTRLSIL.

This clone was seen only once. Its ends do not fully match the called genes, so a read error is possible. The genes are TRBV4-2 and TRBJ2-3; the D call may be TRBD1 or TRBD2 (5 bases each). The germline CDR1 and CDR2 sequences are LGHNA and YNFKEQ. The CDR3 totals 16 residues. The CDR3 coding sequence is TGTGCCGGCAGCCAAGAGAGAAGTGGGACCCCAGATACGCAGTATTTT. This sequence encodes CAGSQERSGTPDTQYF.

This clone was seen only a few times. The chain is built from TRBV5-4 and TRBJ2-1; D remains unclear. Trimming removed 3 bases at V and 10 bases at J, with 17 bases between. This CDR3 comprises 14 residues. CDR1 is SGHNT, CDR2 YYREEE, per germline (reference sequence). The DNA of the CDR3 is TGTGCCAGCAGCTCAGAGCTTAACACCCCCGAGCAGTTCTTC. Encoded protein: CASSSELNTPEQFF.

This clone was seen a handful of times. The chain links TRBV28 to TRBJ2-3; the match to TRBD2 covers 8 bases. Germline V gene lookup returns CDR1 MDHEN and CDR2 SYDVKM. The CDR3 runs 13 residues. CDR3 region: CASREGHQDTQYF. Here the CDR3 DNA reads TGTGCGAGTCGGGAGGGCCATCAAGATACGCAGTATTTT.

The gene calls are TRBV15 and TRBJ1-2; D call uncertain. V lost 3 bases and J lost 7, with 12 bases in between. CDR3 size: 13 residues. The germline V gene encodes CDR1 LNHNV and CDR2 YYDKDF (reference sequence). Written as DNA, the CDR3 is TGTGCCACCAGCAGTTCGAGGGTGTCTGGCTACACCTTC. It encodes CATSSSRVSGYTF.